This T cell receptor beta chain is from a study of T-cell memory formation after mild COVID-19 (dated by TCRdb to the early 2020s). For context, the study as a whole: TCR sequence clusters from the two donors were found to be largely donor specific. Longitudinal TCRalpha and TCRbeta repertoire sequencing tracked T-cell clones expanding and contracting after mild COVID-19 in two donors. Two young, previously healthy adult volunteers, one female and one male, were included in the cohort. Overall results and qualifications from the work: Clones that contracted from day 15 to 85 showed balanced CD4/CD8 phenotypes, whereas a second wave of clones that expanded from day 15 to 37 leaned towards CD4+. Contracting CD4+ clones were located mainly in the CM and EM memory subsets, whereas CD8+ clones were found to be enriched in EMRA. Only a couple of mild cases were covered in the study, and larger cohorts including severe cases with pre-infection samples were considered necessary. Some responding clones were detected in pre-infection memory, which suggested that pre-existing cross-reactive memory T cells had joined the SARS-CoV-2 response. SARS-CoV-2 specificity of the second-wave clones peaking on day 37 was not confirmed.

The sequencer was an Illumina NovaSeq 6000. TCRalpha and TCRbeta cDNA libraries were built by 5'RACE with constant-segment primers, adding sample barcodes and unique molecular identifiers. Trizol reagent was used to extract RNA from every sample. The libraries were amplified in two PCR steps, and the second step added a second sample barcode and Illumina TruSeq adapters. Sequencing of libraries was performed on an Illumina NovaSeq with 2 x 150 bp paired-end reads. As for how the authors treated the data: The reads were demultiplexed and collapsed into UMI-guided consensus sequences using migec v1.2.7. With mixcr v2.1.11, UMI consensuses were aligned to TRA and TRB V and J templates and assembled into clonotypes. A clonotype was counted as expanded or contracted only if both edgeR and NoisET called the change significant, with noise models trained on biological replicates. For edgeR calls, a false discovery rate-adjusted p below 0.01 and a log2 fold-change threshold of 1 were applied. As an exploratory analysis of dynamics, max-normalized trajectories of the 1000 most abundant clonotypes were examined with PCA combined with hierarchical clustering. Separately sequenced CD4+ and CD8+ repertoires were used to assign a CD4 or CD8 phenotype to each responding clone. Using fastp trimming at Q25 and MiXCR clonotype assembly, TCRdb reanalyzed the public sequencing data and kept in-frame beta chains. Entries are consolidated by CDR3 protein sequence, retaining the most common genes and DNA. For this entry, the V and J calls and clone size follow TCRdb and not the study's own pipeline. The sample table shows 200,000 to 250,000 distinct CDR3 sequences, and over 9.5% are seen once. The top ten clones comprise around 3.4% of the sample.

This clonotype came up many times. Its antigen is still unknown. No quality values exist for individual bases; no much larger clone is one base distant. PBMCs were isolated by Ficoll-Paque density gradient centrifugation. The CDR3 numbers 16 residues from cysteine through phenylalanine. Kept here is only the CDR3 DNA, which spans 48 bases and is read in frame from base 1. For CDR1 and CDR2, the germline V gene lists SGHRS and YFSETQ. V is cut back by 1 base and J by 0 bases, with 5 bases in the junction unmatched. The sequence was obtained from a man aged 18-30 years who had mild COVID-19 (a few samples of this study predate the infection). The sample titles of this study are shuffled in the database, so cell type and time point are left out; the donor was told from shared clones. Sequenced sample: PBMCs or a T cell subset sorted from them (not recorded which). The V gene is TRBV5-1 and the J gene is TRBJ2-3; 7 of the junction bases match TRBD2. The CDR3 loop reads CASSLPLAASTDTQYF. Here is the DNA: TGCGCCAGCAGCTTGCCGCTAGCGGCAAGCACAGATACGCAGTATTTT.